The 20 T cell receptor beta chains below all came from one sample that was sequenced in a study of blood T cell repertoires in COVID-19. Sequencing used immunoSEQ multiplex PCR; TCRdb keeps in-frame clones, though not all of them. The table shows about 140,000 clones, with around 86% occurring only once. Sequenced input: peripheral blood. The receptors here all came from a human donor in a cohort sampled during active COVID-19.

This clone was counted only a few times. The J gene is TRBJ1-1, the V gene TRBV9; D gene uncertain. Germline CDR1 and CDR2: SGDLS and YYNGEE. The CDR3 spans 14 residues. The germline V and J ends were trimmed by 4 bases and 7 bases, with 17 bases remaining between them. CDR3 bases: TGTGCCAGCAGCCCAAATGTAGGAGTCGGTGAAGCTTTCTTT. Encoded protein: CASSPNVGVGEAFF.

This chain joins TRBV4-3 and TRBJ2-1; TRBD2 agrees at 16 bases. Per the germline V gene, CDR1 is LGHNA and CDR2 is YSLEER. This CDR3 comprises 16 residues. After removal of 2 bases from V and 8 bases from J, the junction contained 3 bases not matched to a gene. CDR3 amino acids: CASSQMGLAGGHEQFF. CDR3 nucleotides: TGCGCCAGCAGCCAAATGGGACTAGCGGGAGGGCATGAGCAGTTCTTC.

The V and J genes are TRBV6-5 and TRBJ2-3, with 8 nucleotides matching TRBD1. Looked up from germline, CDR1 is MNHEY and CDR2 is SVGAGI. After removal of 6 bases from V and 3 bases from J, the junction contained 8 bases not matched to a gene. The CDR3 spans 15 residues. Written as DNA, the CDR3 is TGTGCCAGCAGACGGACAGGGTTAGGTACAGATACGCAGTATTTT. Translating it yields CASRRTGLGTDTQYF.

The chain recombines TRBV7-9 with TRBJ2-7; TRBD1 matches 12 bases. This CDR3 region has 14 residues. Germline V gene data show CDR1 as SEHNR and CDR2 as FQNEAQ (reference sequence). With V trimmed by 4 bases and J by 6 bases, 4 bases remained unmatched. As DNA, the CDR3 is TGTGCCAGCAGCTCCCGGGACAGGGGGCCCGAGCAGTACTTC. It codes for CASSSRDRGPEQYF.

The chain recombines TRBV5-1 with TRBJ1-2; TRBD1 matches at 7 bases. The V gene end was trimmed by 0 bases and the J gene end by 6 bases; junction bases not matched to a gene: 11. The V gene's germline CDR1 is SGHRS and CDR2 YFSETQ. The CDR3 runs to 16 residues. The CDR3 loop is CASSLDARTGPNGYTF. The CDR3 DNA follows: TGCGCCAGCAGCTTGGATGCCAGGACAGGACCCAATGGCTACACCTTC.

The CDR3, as DNA: TGTGCCAGCAGTGTTAGCCGACCCGATAATTCACCCCTCCACTTT. This gives the protein CASSVSRPDNSPLHF. The gene calls are TRBV2 and TRBJ1-6; no reliable D call. With 4 bases removed from V and 5 bases from J, the gap between germline ends came to 12 bases. CDR1 is SNHLY, CDR2 FYNNEI, per germline. The CDR3 consists of 15 residues.

This chain links TRBV24-1 with TRBJ2-5; 7 nucleotides align to TRBD2. Unmatched junction bases numbered 7, after V lost 3 bases and J lost 1 base. Germline V lookup: CDR1 KGHDR, CDR2 SFDVKD. The CDR3 has 16 amino acids. The chain's CDR3 is CATSDRIAGPQETQYF. CDR3 coding DNA: TGTGCCACCAGTGATCGGATAGCGGGCCCCCAAGAGACCCAGTACTTC.

The chain uses TRBV6-1 and TRBJ2-7, with TRBD2 matching 7 bases. Germline V gene sequence: CDR1 MNHNS, CDR2 SASEGT. V shed 3 bases, J shed 3 bases, and the junction held 11 bases outside the gene matches. The CDR3 length is 16 residues. The CDR3 region has the DNA TGTGCCAGCAGTGATCGGGGGAGGGATCAATACTACGAGCAGTACTTC. This codes for CASSDRGRDQYYEQYF.

The V and J genes are TRBV7-9 and TRBJ2-5; 10 nucleotides align to TRBD1. CDR1 is SEHNR, CDR2 FQNEAQ, per germline (reference sequence). V shed 5 bases, J shed 5 bases, and the junction held 11 bases outside the gene matches. The CDR3 spans 16 residues. CDR3 DNA sequence: TGTGCCAGCAGCCCCCGGACAGGGGGTAGGTGGGAGACCCAGTACTTC. Its protein is CASSPRTGGRWETQYF.

The gene calls are TRBV18 and TRBJ1-6, with 10 bases identical to TRBD1. This CDR3 has 14 residues. CDR1 and CDR2 (germline): KGHSH, LQKENI. Germline trimming cut 4 bases from V and 10 bases from J; bases unmatched to any gene: 4. CDR3: CASSQGQGRSPLHF. The CDR3 nucleotides are TGTGCCAGCTCACAGGGACAGGGGAGATCACCCCTCCACTTT.

V usage is TRBV6-1 and J usage is TRBJ2-1; the match to TRBD2 covers 7 bases. With V trimmed by 2 bases and J by 7 bases, 14 bases remained unmatched. The germline CDR1 and CDR2 sequences are MNHNS and SASEGT. The CDR3 consists of 17 residues. CDR3 in DNA: TGTGCCAGCAGTGAAATCGGTTGGCGGGAGTCGGGAAATGAGCAGTTCTTC. Residues: CASSEIGWRESGNEQFF.

The chain joins TRBV9 to TRBJ2-1, with 10 bases fitting TRBD2. This CDR3 contains 17 residues. V was pared by 1 base and J by 8 bases, with 12 bases of the junction left unmatched. CDR1 and CDR2 from the germline V gene are SGDLS and YYNGEE. The CDR3 loop is CASSVPPRASGSDEQFF. CDR3 bases: TGTGCCAGCAGCGTACCACCCCGGGCTAGCGGGAGTGATGAGCAGTTCTTC. Based on the CDR3 plus reference TRBV9 and TRBJ2-1, the full variable domain is DSGVTQTPKHLITATGQRVTLRCSPRSGDLSVYWYQQSLDQGLQFLIQYYNGEERAKGNILERFSAQQFPDLHSELNLSSLELGDSALYFCASSVPPRASGSDEQFFGPGTRLTVL.

Here the CDR3 reads CASSKLAGGPGDTQYF. The CDR3 region has the DNA TGTGCCAGCAGCAAACTAGCGGGAGGGCCGGGGGATACGCAGTATTTT. The chain joins TRBV11-2 to TRBJ2-3; TRBD2 agrees at 13 bases. This CDR3 spans 16 amino acids. Trimming took 5 bases from V and 6 from J; bases not matched to a gene: 8. Germline loops: CDR1 SGHAT, CDR2 FQNNGV.

The chain is built from TRBV7-2 and TRBJ1-1; D unclear. V was clipped by 5 bases and J by 4 bases, with 11 bases between them. The CDR3 has 13 residues. Germline CDR1 reads SGHTA; CDR2 reads FQGNSA. CDR3 coding DNA: TGTGCCAGCAGCGCTTCAGGAGGCACTGAAGCTTTCTTT. Residues: CASSASGGTEAFF.

The chain links TRBV7-9 to TRBJ2-7; 8 positions match TRBD1. CDR1 is SEHNR and CDR2 is FQNEAQ in the germline V gene (reference sequence). V was pared by 4 bases and J by 4 bases, with 18 bases of the junction left unmatched. The CDR3 consists of 18 residues. The CDR3 bases are TGTGCCAGCAGCTCAAGCAGAGCCTCGGGACAGGTTATGTACGAGCAGTACTTC. Translated: CASSSSRASGQVMYEQYF.

V gene TRBV7-3 combines with J gene TRBJ1-1; D is possibly TRBD1 (6 bases). The germline CDR1 and CDR2 sequences are SGHTA and FQGTGA. The CDR3 totals 13 residues. Trimming left V 7 bases short and J 6 bases short, with 15 bases between. DNA for the CDR3: TGTGCCAGCAACCTAATGAGGACAGCTGAAGCTTTCTTT. Translation: CASNLMRTAEAFF.

The J gene is TRBJ1-4, the V gene TRBV13; the match to TRBD1 covers 7 bases. The V gene's germline CDR1 is PRHDT and CDR2 FYEKMQ (reference sequence). There are 15 residues in the CDR3. J gave up 5 bases and V 4 bases, and 7 bases lay outside the gene matches. CDR3 nucleotides: TGTGCCAGCAGCTCATACAGGGGACTCAATGAAAAACTGTTTTTT. It specifies CASSSYRGLNEKLFF.

A single count supports this clone. The chain combines TRBV28 with TRBJ2-6, with D tentatively TRBD2 (5 bases). Looked up from germline, CDR1 is MDHEN and CDR2 is SYDVKM. This CDR3 comprises 17 residues. V lost 5 bases to trimming and J lost 1 base, with 15 bases between them. The CDR3 spells CASSPTTGRSGANVLTF. Here the CDR3 DNA reads TGTGCCAGCAGTCCCACTACGGGAAGGTCTGGGGCCAACGTCCTGACTTTC.

The rearrangement links TRBV28 to TRBJ2-7; D is unresolved. V was pared by 9 bases and J by 2 bases, with 17 bases between. CDR3 length: 14 residues. CDR1 and CDR2 from the germline V gene are MDHEN and SYDVKM. The CDR3 nucleotides read TGTGCCAGTCTAGACCCCTCCGTTCCCTACGAGCAGTACTTC. Its protein is CASLDPSVPYEQYF.

The genes are TRBV6-5 and TRBJ1-1, with D unclear. Trimming removed 6 bases from V and 2 bases from J, with 10 bases in between. Germline V gene sequence: CDR1 MNHEY, CDR2 SVGAGI. This CDR3 region has 13 residues. The chain's CDR3 is CASSRGVNTEAFF. The CDR3 DNA reads TGTGCCAGCAGCAGAGGTGTAAACACTGAAGCTTTCTTT.